This is a list of T cell receptor beta chains from one sample in a study of T-cell memory formation after mild COVID-19. One entry per CDR3 protein results from TCRdb running MiXCR on the 5' RACE reads. Among about 620,000 distinct CDR3 sequences listed, more than 15% were seen once. Sequencing was carried out using PBMCs or a T cell subset sorted from them (not recorded which). These receptors were obtained from an adult woman who had mild COVID-19 (a few samples of this study predate the infection). Cell type and time point are not known. CDR3s include the opening cysteine and the closing phenylalanine or tryptophan. The D gene is left open where the match is weak. Not all rows give a size; the values are once, few, many and, for expanded clones, a class.

CDR3 protein	CDR3 DNA	clone size	J gene	D gene	V gene
CASNQYKGLYEQYF	TGTGCCAGCAATCAATACAAAGGGCTATACGAGCAGTACTTC	.	TRBJ2-7	.	TRBV6-6
CSVEGQGHTEAFF	TGCAGCGTTGAAGGACAGGGTCACACTGAAGCTTTCTTT	few	TRBJ1-1	TRBD1	TRBV29-1
CAIGGTKNIQYF	TGTGCCATCGGGGGAACCAAAAACATTCAGTACTTC	.	TRBJ2-4	.	TRBV10-3
CASSQASPDTQYF	TGTGCCAGCAGCCAAGCGAGCCCAGATACGCAGTATTTT	.	TRBJ2-3	.	TRBV3-1
CSASWIDRTGDNSPLHF	TGCAGTGCTAGCTGGATTGATAGGACAGGGGATAATTCACCCCTCCACTTT	few	TRBJ1-6	TRBD1	TRBV20-1
CSAAAGDHGYTF	TGCAGTGCTGCCGCGGGGGACCATGGCTACACCTTC	.	TRBJ1-2	.	TRBV20-1
CVSGPMTGEGPLIGELFF	TGTGTCAGCGGCCCGATGACAGGGGAAGGACCCCTTATCGGGGAGCTGTTTTTT	few	TRBJ2-2	TRBD1	TRBV11-2
CASSQAPSGTDETQYF	TGCGCCAGCAGCCAAGCCCCCTCCGGGACAGACGAGACCCAGTACTTC	.	TRBJ2-5	TRBD1	TRBV4-3
CASSNAIGEQFF	TGTGCCAGCAGCAACGCCATTGGTGAGCAGTTCTTC	few	TRBJ2-1	.	TRBV27
CASLPRMSSGGVNTQYF	TGTGCCTCTCTGCCCCGGATGTCTAGCGGGGGGGTAAATACGCAGTATTTT	.	TRBJ2-3	TRBD2	TRBV6-1
CASRGQSSSGANVLTF	TGTGCCAGTAGGGGACAGAGTAGCTCTGGGGCCAACGTCCTGACTTTC	.	TRBJ2-6	TRBD1	TRBV19
CASSSGPPYNEQFF	TGTGCTAGCAGCAGCGGGCCACCCTACAATGAGCAGTTCTTC	.	TRBJ2-1	.	TRBV7-7
CASSPWTTSGANVLTF	TGCGCCAGCAGCCCTTGGACCACCTCTGGGGCCAACGTCCTGACTTTC	many	TRBJ2-6	.	TRBV5-1
CASSLFSFMNTEAFF	TGTGCCAGCAGCTTATTCAGCTTCATGAACACTGAAGCTTTCTTT	.	TRBJ1-1	.	TRBV7-2
CSARTGPVSNEKLFF	TGCAGTGCTCGAACCGGACCTGTTTCTAATGAAAAACTGTTTTTT	.	TRBJ1-4	.	TRBV20-1
CASSDIGSAKYF	TGTGCCAGCAGCGACATCGGGAGTGCGAAGTACTTC	.	TRBJ2-7	.	TRBV3-1
CASSFGGGLGNEQFF	TGTGCCAGCAGCTTTGGAGGTGGCTTGGGCAATGAGCAGTTCTTC	.	TRBJ2-1	.	TRBV7-9
CASSRGDRYNEQFF	TGTGCCAGCAGCCGCGGGGACAGGTACAATGAGCAGTTCTTC	.	TRBJ2-1	TRBD1	TRBV11-3
CAWSVFQGPYEQYF	TGTGCCTGGAGTGTATTCCAGGGACCCTACGAGCAGTACTTC	.	TRBJ2-7	.	TRBV30
CASSPRTSGGPGGTQYF	TGTGCCAGCTCACCCCGAACTAGCGGGGGCCCGGGAGGGACCCAGTACTTC	few	TRBJ2-5	TRBD2	TRBV18
CASSQDPRRFRGSGAGELFF	TGCGCCAGCAGCCAAGATCCCCGGAGGTTCAGGGGGAGCGGTGCCGGGGAGCTGTTTTTT	few	TRBJ2-2	TRBD1	TRBV4-1
CATKRDTSSYEQYF	TGTGCCACGAAACGGGACACCAGCTCCTACGAGCAGTACTTC	many	TRBJ2-7	.	TRBV19
CARGYRRFF	TGTGCCAGAGGCTATCGGCGGTTCTTC	.	TRBJ2-1	.	TRBV21-1
CASSSYTIAQGKLFF	TGTGCCAGCAGCTCTTATACGATAGCTCAGGGAAAACTGTTTTTT	.	TRBJ1-4	.	TRBV7-6
CATSDWGLYNEQFF	TGTGCCACCAGTGATTGGGGGCTATACAATGAGCAGTTCTTC	.	TRBJ2-1	.	TRBV24-1
CASSLGLAGVSGELFF	TGCGCCAGCAGCTTGGGACTAGCGGGAGTGTCCGGGGAGCTGTTTTTT	many	TRBJ2-2	TRBD2	TRBV5-1
CASSEPGQGRTSYEQYF	TGTGCCAGCAGCGAACCGGGACAGGGGAGAACATCCTACGAGCAGTACTTC	few	TRBJ2-7	TRBD1	TRBV11-3
CASRGTGEETQYF	TGTGCCAGCCGCGGAACAGGGGAAGAGACCCAGTACTTC	.	TRBJ2-5	TRBD1	TRBV5-4
CASKRGGNQPQHF	TGTGCCAGTAAGCGGGGTGGCAATCAGCCCCAGCATTTT	.	TRBJ1-5	.	TRBV19
CASSLGPGTEAFF	TGCGCCAGCAGCTTGGGGCCGGGAACTGAAGCTTTCTTT	many	TRBJ1-1	.	TRBV5-1
CSASDRGNQPQHF	TGCAGTGCTAGCGACAGGGGGAATCAGCCCCAGCATTTT	.	TRBJ1-5	TRBD1	TRBV20-1
CASRTSGGPYEQFF	TGTGCCAGTAGAACTAGCGGTGGGCCCTATGAGCAGTTCTTC	.	TRBJ2-1	TRBD2	TRBV18
CASSPGTIYTF	TGTGCCAGCAGCCCAGGGACCATCTACACCTTC	few	TRBJ1-2	.	TRBV7-6
CAISDGLAAPSTDTQYF	TGTGCCATCAGTGATGGACTAGCGGCTCCTAGCACAGATACGCAGTATTTT	.	TRBJ2-3	TRBD2	TRBV10-3
CASSQTVVYEQYF	TGTGCCAGCAGCCAGACAGTAGTCTACGAGCAGTACTTC	few	TRBJ2-7	.	TRBV12-3/TRBV12-4
CSARDLGPPGTLNTEAFF	TGCAGTGCTAGAGATTTAGGGCCCCCCGGGACGTTGAACACTGAAGCTTTCTTT	.	TRBJ1-1	.	TRBV20-1
CSAYRGREQYF	TGCAGTGCTTACAGGGGGCGGGAGCAGTACTTC	few	TRBJ2-7	TRBD1	TRBV20-1
CSAIRARAGDSPLHF	TGCAGTGCTATTAGAGCCCGGGCCGGAGATTCACCCCTCCACTTT	.	TRBJ1-6	.	TRBV20-1
CASSQVMGGAEAFF	TGTGCCAGCAGCCAAGTAATGGGGGGGGCTGAAGCTTTCTTT	.	TRBJ1-1	.	TRBV3-1
CASSEEGTGRIYGYTF	TGTGCCAGCAGTGAGGAAGGGACAGGGAGGATTTATGGCTACACCTTC	.	TRBJ1-2	TRBD1	TRBV6-1
CASSLAGTGRATEAFF	TGTGCCAGCAGCCTTGCGGGGACAGGGCGCGCCACTGAAGCTTTCTTT	few	TRBJ1-1	TRBD1	TRBV12-3/TRBV12-4